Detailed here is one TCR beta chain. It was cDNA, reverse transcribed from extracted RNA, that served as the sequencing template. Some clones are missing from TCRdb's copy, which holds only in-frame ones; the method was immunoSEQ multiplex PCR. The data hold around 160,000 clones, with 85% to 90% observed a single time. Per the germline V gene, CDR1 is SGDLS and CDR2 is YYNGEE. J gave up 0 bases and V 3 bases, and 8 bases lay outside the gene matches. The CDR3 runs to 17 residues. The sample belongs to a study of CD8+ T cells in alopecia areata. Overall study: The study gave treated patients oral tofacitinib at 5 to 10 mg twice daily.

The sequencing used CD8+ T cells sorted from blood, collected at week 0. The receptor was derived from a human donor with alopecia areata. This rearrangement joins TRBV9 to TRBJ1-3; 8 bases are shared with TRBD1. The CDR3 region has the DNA TGTGCCAGCAGCGCCGACAGGGGCATTAACTCTGGAAACACCATATATTTT. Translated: CASSADRGINSGNTIYF.